These 2 T cell receptor beta chains originate from one sample sequenced in a study of T cell responses to AZD1222 COVID-19 vaccine. Method: immunoSEQ multiplex PCR; TCRdb's copy keeps in-frame clones and lacks some. The data contain tens of thousands of clones, about 86% of them seen just once; the ten biggest clones take up approximately 5.6%. Sample: peripheral blood, taken 28 days after the second AZD1222 dose. The receptors were sampled from an adult who received the AZD1222 COVID-19 vaccine.

The chain uses TRBV18 and TRBJ1-1, with TRBD1 matching over 7 bases. The germline V gene has CDR1 KGHSH and CDR2 LQKENI. The CDR3 runs to 12 residues. J lost 8 bases, V lost 6 bases, and 6 bases had no gene match. The CDR3 coding sequence is TGTGCCAGCTCTTCCCAGGGGGTGGAAGCTTTCTTT. It is translated as CASSSQGVEAFF.

This clone was observed once. V and J are TRBV7-2 and TRBJ2-2, with 9 positions matching TRBD2. Germline V CDR1 and CDR2: SGHTA, FQGNSA. This CDR3 is built from 18 residues. The ends lost 5 bases at V and 7 bases at J; junction bases unmatched: 17. The CDR3 DNA sequence: TGTGCCAGCAGCCCCAGCGGGGGGCCCCACCCGCTCGGCGGGGAGCTGTTTTTT. The encoded protein is CASSPSGGPHPLGGELFF.